Listed below are T cell receptor beta chains from one sample, sequenced in a study of type 1 regulatory T cells. One entry per CDR3 protein, called by TCRdb with MiXCR from the reads. The sample lists 63,000 or so distinct CDR3 sequences; 49% were seen once. Their antigens remain unidentified. Material for sequencing was cultured non-Tr1 T cells, either the whole culture or a sorted T cell fraction (not recorded which). These receptors were collected from a human donor in good health. CDR3s include the opening cysteine and the closing phenylalanine or tryptophan. Each record gives: J gene, V gene, CDR3 protein.

j_call: TRBJ1-5
v_call: TRBV12-3/TRBV12-4
cdr3_aa: CASSPREGQGQPQHF

j_call: TRBJ2-5
v_call: TRBV5-1
cdr3_aa: CASSLWDGKETQYF

j_call: TRBJ2-5
v_call: TRBV19
cdr3_aa: CASSIPTSGQETQYF

j_call: TRBJ2-5
v_call: TRBV3-1
cdr3_aa: CASSQLRWETQYF

j_call: TRBJ2-3
v_call: TRBV5-4
cdr3_aa: CASSSYRDGHTDTQYF

j_call: TRBJ1-2
v_call: TRBV7-9
cdr3_aa: CASSAGGPGYTF

j_call: TRBJ1-2
v_call: TRBV15
cdr3_aa: CATSRDANRGDRNYGYTF

j_call: TRBJ2-5
v_call: TRBV9
cdr3_aa: CASSPGASGQETQYF

j_call: TRBJ1-1
v_call: TRBV4-1
cdr3_aa: CASSPDRGREASF

j_call: TRBJ1-6
v_call: TRBV6-1
cdr3_aa: CASRDRDVNNSPLHF

j_call: TRBJ1-4
v_call: TRBV7-8
cdr3_aa: CASSRGQGSVEKLFF

j_call: TRBJ1-2
v_call: TRBV7-9
cdr3_aa: CASSTAQKINYGYTF

j_call: TRBJ2-7
v_call: TRBV20-1
cdr3_aa: CSASSPQYEQYF

j_call: TRBJ2-2
v_call: TRBV24-1
cdr3_aa: CATSRQGEAGELFF

j_call: TRBJ2-5
v_call: TRBV12-3/TRBV12-4
cdr3_aa: CASSPHAGTQYF

j_call: TRBJ1-2
v_call: TRBV5-1
cdr3_aa: CASRTSTGLPGYTF

j_call: TRBJ1-2
v_call: TRBV6-2/TRBV6-3
cdr3_aa: CASIPSVRDYGYTF

j_call: TRBJ1-2
v_call: TRBV12-3/TRBV12-4
cdr3_aa: CASGSYGYTF

j_call: TRBJ2-2
v_call: TRBV11-2
cdr3_aa: CAGGQTNTGELCF

j_call: TRBJ1-3
v_call: TRBV11-2
cdr3_aa: CASSLGTGRSGNTIYF

j_call: TRBJ2-2
v_call: TRBV2
cdr3_aa: CASSGQGGNTGELFF

j_call: TRBJ2-4
v_call: TRBV20-1
cdr3_aa: CSATGAKNIQYF

j_call: TRBJ2-5
v_call: TRBV4-3
cdr3_aa: CASSLAVQETQYF

j_call: TRBJ1-4
v_call: TRBV5-1
cdr3_aa: CASSFSGQTEKLFF